Here is one TCR beta chain with its context. This clone came up once. This receptor's antigen is unknown. No clone much larger than this one lies a single base away; base qualities are absent. The data were taken from a study of blood T cell repertoires in COVID-19 (dated by TCRdb to the early 2020s). As for the study more broadly: The collaborator samples originated in the United States, Italy and Spain and spanned the acute and convalescent phases of COVID-19. The material from the prospective study consisted of cDNA or gDNA derived from T cells, B-cell-depleted T cells, or PBMCs. The dataset comprised deeply sampled blood TCRbeta repertoires from subjects exposed to, actively infected with, or recovered from COVID-19. A freely available public database, intended as a resource for researchers studying the immune response to SARS-CoV-2, is where the repertoires were released. Samples were obtained from the ongoing ImmuneRACE study (first 160 participants) and from over a thousand subjects provided by 6 global collaborators. A de-identified subject ID, COVID-19 status, age in years and sex were almost always included in the sample metadata. Where available, HLA class I and class II types were obtained from metadata supplied by the sample provider rather than from assay-based typing.

The collaborating institutions used their own protocols to collect whole blood in K2EDTA tubes. For TCRbeta analysis, collaborators shipped samples in one of three forms: frozen whole blood, isolated PBMCs, or DNA extracted from either of those sample types. The immunoSEQ Assay, a bias-controlled multiplex PCR, was used to amplify TCRbeta CDR3 regions from genomic DNA. Concerning the study's data processing: The number of nucleated cells in each sample was estimated from the amplification of reference gene primers within the assay. To quantify the absolute abundance of each unique TCRbeta CDR3 rearrangement, sequence reads were collapsed and filtered. For each sample, productive Simpson clonality was calculated as the square root of Simpson's diversity index over productive rearrangements. What TCRdb holds here is the immuneACCESS table cut down to in-frame rearrangements. Part of the clones is not present; checked against another copy, under half of the missing clones reflect an unresolved V gene, and the others are unexplained. The V and J calls and clone size were taken over from that table, and D and trimming were inferred from the DNA. The sample contains about 140,000 clones, around 88% of them found a single time. Less than 2% of the sample goes to the ten largest clones.

Overall results and qualifications from the work: How much clinical and demographic metadata was included differed by source and by participant, and the metadata was provided uncurated.

V has 4 bases trimmed and J has 7 bases trimmed; junction bases matching no gene number 8. The germline V gene encodes CDR1 SGHRS and CDR2 YFSETQ. Including cysteine and phenylalanine, the CDR3 has 16 amino acids. Only the CDR3 DNA stays, 48 bases, in frame from base 1. Rearrangement joined TRBV5-1 to TRBJ2-1, with 13 junctional bases fitting TRBD2. This TCR came from a woman aged 55-70 years with acute or convalescent COVID-19. Source material: peripheral blood. CDR3 region: CASSLLAGGPRNEQFF. The sequenced DNA: TGCGCCAGCAGCCTACTAGCGGGGGGGCCGAGGAATGAGCAGTTCTTC.